Following are 22 T cell receptor beta chains from one sample sequenced in a study of cytomegalovirus exposure and HLA in healthy donors. Only in-frame clones appear in the TCRdb table, and some are missing; sequencing was by immunoSEQ multiplex PCR. This repertoire shows roughly 70,000 clones, approximately 96% found once; its top ten account for 2% to 2.5%. Source material: PBMCs. All receptors derive from a man between 18 and 29 years old in good health and CMV-seronegative.

This clone was observed once. The chain couples TRBV7-9 to TRBJ2-7, with a tentative D call TRBD2 (5 bases). This CDR3 is built from 15 residues. In germline, CDR1 is SEHNR, CDR2 FQNEAQ (reference sequence). Trimming took 6 bases from V and 0 from J, leaving 15 bases between them. The CDR3 DNA is TGTGCCAGCAGACAAGAGGTTGGGAGCTCCTACGAGCAGTACTTC. Translation gives CASRQEVGSSYEQYF.

The chain is built from TRBV28 and TRBJ1-1, with D possibly being TRBD1 (6 bases). The CDR3 extends over 15 amino acids. Trimming shortened V by 7 bases and J by 1 base, and 16 bases separated the two germline ends. Per germline, CDR1 MDHEN and CDR2 SYDVKM. The CDR3 is CASNAPGAGNTEAFF. The CDR3 nucleotides are TGTGCCAGCAACGCCCCAGGGGCGGGGAACACTGAAGCTTTCTTT.

The chain has TRBV7-9 and TRBJ2-1; 7 nucleotides align to TRBD1. From germline, CDR1 is SEHNR and CDR2 FQNEAQ (reference sequence). The CDR3 contains 12 residues. The trim removed 4 bases at V and 9 bases at J, leaving 3 bases unmatched. The CDR3 region has the DNA TGTGCCAGCAGCTCGACAGGGATTGAGCAGTTCTTC. Translating gives CASSSTGIEQFF.

This sequence joins TRBV7-2 and TRBJ1-6; D unresolved. The CDR3 covers 18 residues. The V end lost 1 base, the J end lost 1 base, and 14 bases lay between the germline ends. Germline V CDR1 and CDR2: SGHTA, FQGNSA. The DNA for the CDR3 is TGTGCCAGCAGCTTAGTATCTCAGAGGAGATCCTATAATTCACCCCTCCACTTT. It encodes CASSLVSQRRSYNSPLHF.

This chain joins TRBV4-1 and TRBJ2-7, with D perhaps matching TRBD1 (5 bases). The CDR3 loop spans 16 amino acids. The V gene lost 1 base and the J gene lost 6 bases, with 19 bases spanning the gap. Germline assignment: CDR1 MGHRA and CDR2 YSYEKL. Written as DNA, the CDR3 is TGCGCCAGCAGCCAAGGGGGCGGCCAGGGCCGATTCGAGCAGTACTTC. It codes for CASSQGGGQGRFEQYF.

The V call is TRBV6-6, the J call TRBJ2-7, with 7 bases matching TRBD2. The V and J ends lost 3 bases and 1 base, in that order; junction bases with no gene match: 9. Germline V gene data show CDR1 as MNHNY and CDR2 as SVGAGI (reference sequence). This CDR3 has 16 amino acids. CDR3 sequence: CASSYNAGEGSYEQYF. The CDR3 DNA sequence: TGTGCCAGCAGTTATAATGCGGGGGAGGGGTCCTACGAGCAGTACTTC.

This rearrangement joins TRBV19 to TRBJ1-5; D perhaps matches TRBD1 (6 bases). The CDR3 totals 13 residues. The ends were cut back, 3 bases at V and 6 bases at J, with 9 bases in the middle. The germline V gene encodes CDR1 LNHDA and CDR2 SQIVND (reference sequence). CDR3 region: CASSIQGSQPQHF. CDR3 DNA sequence: TGTGCCAGTAGTATCCAGGGGTCTCAGCCCCAGCATTTT. Variable domain in full (rest from reference TRBV19 and TRBJ1-5): DGGITQSPKYLFRKEGQNVTLSCEQNLNHDAMYWYRQDPGQGLRLIYYSQIVNDFQKGDIAEGYSVSREKKESFPLTVTSAQKNPTAFYLCASSIQGSQPQHFGDGTRLSIL.

The chain recombines TRBV27 with TRBJ2-7, with TRBD2 identical over 10 bases. The V and J ends lost 5 bases and 5 bases, in that order; junction bases with no gene match: 21. Per the germline V gene, CDR1 is MNHEY and CDR2 is SMNVEV (reference sequence). This CDR3 has 19 amino acids. The CDR3 protein is CASSRLYLGASGSRDEQYF. CDR3 coding DNA: TGTGCCAGCAGTCGTCTATACCTCGGGGCTAGCGGGAGTCGGGACGAGCAGTACTTC.

This chain links TRBV7-9 with TRBJ1-1; TRBD1 aligns across 9 bases. V lost 3 bases and J lost 4; bases outside the gene matches: 6. The V gene's germline CDR1 is SEHNR and CDR2 FQNEAQ (reference sequence). There are 15 residues in the CDR3. CDR3 DNA sequence: TGTGCCAGCAGCTTCACAGGGGGCTCGACCACTGAAGCTTTCTTT. This translates into CASSFTGGSTTEAFF.

This chain uses TRBV5-1 with TRBJ2-5, with TRBD2 as a possible D gene (5 bases). Looked up from germline, CDR1 is SGHRS and CDR2 is YFSETQ. The CDR3 loop spans 15 amino acids. Trimming removed 4 bases from V and 2 bases from J, with 15 bases in between. The CDR3 bases are TGCGCCAGCAGCACCCGGGCCCGAGGGCAAGAGACCCAGTACTTC. This encodes CASSTRARGQETQYF.

The chain combines TRBV28 with TRBJ1-6, with 7 bases identical to TRBD1. The CDR3 has 16 amino acids. Trimming at V came to 4 bases and at J to 6 bases, leaving 9 bases not matched to a gene. CDR1 MDHEN and CDR2 SYDVKM come from the germline V gene. CDR3 in DNA: TGTGCCAGCAGTTCAGCACAGGGGACGTTTAATTCACCCCTCCACTTT. This encodes CASSSAQGTFNSPLHF.

V and J are TRBV10-3 and TRBJ1-2; TRBD1 matches at 7 bases. The CDR3 runs 13 residues. V gave up 8 bases and J gave up 1 base; unmatched junction bases: 4. CDR1 ENHRY and CDR2 SYGVKD come from the germline V gene. The CDR3 is CAILGTVNYGYTF. DNA for the CDR3: TGTGCCATCCTCGGGACAGTTAACTATGGCTACACCTTC.

The chain joins TRBV27 to TRBJ1-5; D uncertain. The germline V gene encodes CDR1 MNHEY and CDR2 SMNVEV (reference sequence). CDR3 size: 14 residues. V was shortened by 6 bases and J by 0 bases, with 9 bases between the two germline ends. The CDR3 sequence: CASRDMDSNQPQHF. For the CDR3, the DNA is TGTGCCAGCAGAGACATGGATAGCAATCAGCCCCAGCATTTT.

This clone has a single count. This sequence joins TRBV7-8 and TRBJ1-5; weak D call: TRBD1 (6 bases). V was shortened by 5 bases and J by 9 bases, with 20 bases between the two germline ends. The CDR3 runs 15 residues. Per the germline V gene, CDR1 is SGHVS and CDR2 is FQNEAQ. The CDR3 is CASSRVTQGHGPQHF. The CDR3 DNA is TGTGCCAGCAGCAGAGTGACACAGGGCCACGGGCCCCAGCATTTT.

This chain links TRBV19 with TRBJ1-1, with no clear D. The CDR3 length is 13 residues. Germline values: CDR1 LNHDA, CDR2 SQIVND (reference sequence). The V end lost 6 bases, the J end lost 4 bases, and 12 bases lay between the germline ends. The CDR3 DNA reads as TGTGCCAGTAGATCCAGACTGGGCACTGAAGCTTTCTTT. Protein sequence: CASRSRLGTEAFF.

This sequence joins TRBV9 and TRBJ2-3; TRBD1 aligns across 9 bases. V lost 7 bases to trimming and J lost 1 base; unmatched junction nucleotides: 4. The CDR3 is 14 amino acids. The germline V gene encodes CDR1 SGDLS and CDR2 YYNGEE. This CDR3 is CASARDRGTDTQYF. CDR3 nucleotide sequence: TGTGCCAGCGCCCGGGACAGGGGCACAGATACGCAGTATTTT.

The DNA for the CDR3 is TGTGCCAGCAGTTCCTCAGACAGGGGGCCCTACAATGAGCAGTTCTTC. This encodes CASSSSDRGPYNEQFF. The chain links TRBV28 to TRBJ2-1, with 10 bases aligning to TRBD1. Germline CDR1 and CDR2: MDHEN and SYDVKM. This CDR3 region has 16 residues. V dropped 4 bases and J dropped 2; count of bases not matched to a gene: 5.

The chain employs TRBV18 and TRBJ2-7; 7 bases are a match to TRBD1. This CDR3 contains 14 residues. The trim removed 6 bases at V and 0 bases at J, leaving 5 bases unmatched. Germline loops: CDR1 KGHSH, CDR2 LQKENI. CDR3 nucleotides: TGTGCCAGCTCCCCCGGGACAGCCTCCTACGAGCAGTACTTC. This codes for CASSPGTASYEQYF.

This rearrangement joins TRBV10-1 to TRBJ2-7; D uncertain. Trimming shortened V by 0 bases and J by 0 bases, and 3 bases separated the two germline ends. Germline V gives CDR1 WNHNN, CDR2 SYGVQD (reference sequence). The CDR3 length is 13 residues. This CDR3 reads CASSESSSYEQYF. CDR3 bases: TGCGCCAGCAGTGAGTCCTCCTCCTACGAGCAGTACTTC.

The rearrangement links TRBV7-2 to TRBJ2-2; 8 bases map to TRBD1. From germline, CDR1 is SGHTA and CDR2 FQGNSA. V was clipped by 4 bases and J by 4 bases; unmatched bases: 8. The CDR3 length is 16 residues. The CDR3 DNA is TGTGCCAGCAGCTCTTGGGAGACAGGGGCCACCGGGGAGCTGTTTTTT. Its translation is CASSSWETGATGELFF.

This sequence joins TRBV6-5 and TRBJ2-7, with D possibly TRBD2 on 6 matching bases. This CDR3 spans 13 amino acids. V was cut by 11 bases and J by 0 bases, with 14 bases left in between. Germline-derived CDR1 and CDR2 are MNHEY and SVGAGI. CDR3 DNA sequence: TGTGCCGCCCTGGCGGGGAGCTCCTACGAGCAGTACTTC. It codes for CAALAGSSYEQYF.

The chain has TRBV27 and TRBJ2-7; perhaps TRBD1 as D (5 bases). The germline V gene encodes CDR1 MNHEY and CDR2 SMNVEV (reference sequence). The V gene lost 3 bases and the J gene lost 3 bases, with 12 bases spanning the gap. The CDR3 is made up of 14 amino acids. The CDR3 nucleotides are TGTGCCAGCAGTTTCGCATCCAGGGTCTACGAGCAGTACTTC. It is translated as CASSFASRVYEQYF.